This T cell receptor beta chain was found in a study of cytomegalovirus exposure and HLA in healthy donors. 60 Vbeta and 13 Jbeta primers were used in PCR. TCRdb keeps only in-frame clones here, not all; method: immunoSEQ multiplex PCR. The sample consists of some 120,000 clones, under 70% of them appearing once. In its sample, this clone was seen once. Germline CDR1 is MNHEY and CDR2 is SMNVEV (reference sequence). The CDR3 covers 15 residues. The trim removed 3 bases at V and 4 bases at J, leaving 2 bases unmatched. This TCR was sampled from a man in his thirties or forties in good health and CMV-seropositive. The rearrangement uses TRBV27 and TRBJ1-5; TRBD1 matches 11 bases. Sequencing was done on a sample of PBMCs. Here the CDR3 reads CASSLDRGPNQPQHF. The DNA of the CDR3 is TGTGCCAGCAGTTTGGACAGGGGGCCGAATCAGCCCCAGCATTTT.